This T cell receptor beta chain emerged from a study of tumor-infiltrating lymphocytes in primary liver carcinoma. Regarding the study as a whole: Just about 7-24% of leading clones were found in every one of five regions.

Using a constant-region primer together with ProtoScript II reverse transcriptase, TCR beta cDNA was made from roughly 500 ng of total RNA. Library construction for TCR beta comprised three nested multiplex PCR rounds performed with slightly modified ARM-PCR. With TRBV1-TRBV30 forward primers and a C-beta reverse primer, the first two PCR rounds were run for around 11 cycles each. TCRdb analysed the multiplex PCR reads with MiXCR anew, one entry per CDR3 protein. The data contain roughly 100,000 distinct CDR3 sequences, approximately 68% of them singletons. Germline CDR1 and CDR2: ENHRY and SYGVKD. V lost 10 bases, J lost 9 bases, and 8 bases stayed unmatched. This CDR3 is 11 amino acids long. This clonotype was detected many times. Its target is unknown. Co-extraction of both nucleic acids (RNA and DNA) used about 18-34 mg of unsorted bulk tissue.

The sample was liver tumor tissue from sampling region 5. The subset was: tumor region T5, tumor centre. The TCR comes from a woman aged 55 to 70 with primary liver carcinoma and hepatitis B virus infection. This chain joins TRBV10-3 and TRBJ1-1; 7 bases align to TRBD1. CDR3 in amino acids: CATRDSPQAFF. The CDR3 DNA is TGTGCCACCCGGGACAGTCCACAAGCTTTCTTT.